This T cell receptor (beta chain) was profiled in a study of T-cell memory formation after mild COVID-19 (dated by TCRdb to the early 2020s). Study-level background: Most TCR sequence clusters were specific to one of the two donors. In a couple of donors, T-cell clones that expanded and contracted after mild COVID-19 were followed by sequencing TCRalpha and TCRbeta repertoires longitudinally. Two young, previously healthy adult volunteers, one female and one male, were included in the cohort. Results and caveats for the whole study, not just this receptor: SARS-CoV-2 specificity of the second-wave clones peaking on day 37 was not confirmed. Only two mild cases were covered in the study, and larger cohorts including severe cases with pre-infection samples were considered necessary. Some responding clones were detected in pre-infection memory, suggesting pre-existing cross-reactive memory T cells joined the SARS-CoV-2 response. From day 15 to 85, contracting clones showed balanced CD4/CD8 phenotypes, whereas a second wave of clones that expanded from day 15 to 37 leaned towards CD4+. Contracting CD4+ clones turned up mainly in the CM and EM memory subsets, whereas EMRA was where CD8+ clones were enriched.

The CDR3 starts with the cysteine, ends with the phenylalanine, and has 15 residues. Only the CDR3 part of the read is kept: 45 bases, read in frame from the first base. V sheds 4 bases and J sheds 1 base, leaving 14 bases between their ends. CDR1 and CDR2, looked up from the germline V gene, are SGDLS and YYNGEE. For sequencing, an Illumina NovaSeq 6000 was employed. TCRalpha and TCRbeta cDNA libraries were constructed by 5'RACE with constant-segment primers, with sample barcodes and unique molecular identifiers being introduced. RNA was extracted from every sample with Trizol reagent. The libraries were amplified in two PCR steps, and the second step added a second sample barcode and Illumina TruSeq adapters. Libraries were sequenced on an Illumina NovaSeq with 2 x 150 bp paired-end reads. In the authors' own workflow: The reads were demultiplexed and collapsed into UMI-guided consensus sequences using migec v1.2.7. With mixcr v2.1.11, UMI consensuses were aligned to TRA and TRB V and J templates and assembled into clonotypes. A clonotype was counted as expanded or contracted only if both edgeR and NoisET called the change significant, with noise models trained on biological replicates. edgeR calls used a false discovery rate-adjusted p below 0.01 and a log2 fold-change threshold of 1. As an exploratory analysis of dynamics, max-normalized trajectories of the 1000 most abundant clonotypes were examined with PCA combined with hierarchical clustering. Separately sequenced CD4+ and CD8+ repertoires were used to assign a CD4 or CD8 phenotype to each responding clone. TCRdb reanalyzed the raw reads on its own, using fastp at Q25 for trimming and MiXCR for clone calling, and kept in-frame beta chains. Here each entry gathers all rows of one CDR3 protein and keeps the most common genes and DNA. The V and J calls shown here were made by TCRdb, not taken from the authors' results. This sample holds roughly 100,000 distinct CDR3 sequences; more than 15% were observed only once. The ten largest clones capture roughly 27% of the sample.

This clonotype has a handful of counts. Its antigen is still unknown. Base qualities are not provided; no much larger clone lies one nucleotide away. PBMCs were isolated by Ficoll-Paque density gradient centrifugation. The chain uses TRBV9 and TRBJ2-5; no D gene call is confident. The sequenced material came from PBMCs or a T cell subset sorted from them (not recorded which). The receptor comes from an adult woman who had mild COVID-19 (a few samples of this study predate the infection). The sample titles of this study are shuffled in the database, so cell type and time point are left out; the donor was told from shared clones. The CDR3 corresponds to CASSPTGRSQETQYF. The nucleotide sequence reads TGTGCCAGCAGCCCCACGGGCCGCTCCCAAGAGACCCAGTACTTC.